The rows below give T cell receptor beta chains drawn from one sample of a study of blood T cell repertoires in COVID-19. Assay used: immunoSEQ multiplex PCR; TCRdb lists only in-frame clones, some missing. The repertoire has just under 95,000 clones, 80% of them found once; the top ten carry roughly 19%. The sequencing sample was made of peripheral blood. The receptors come from a human donor in a cohort sampled during active COVID-19. Each CDR3 is given with its conserved first and last residue. A D gene is named only where the DNA matches it firmly. Size tells how often a clone was seen (once, few, many) or the class of an expanded clone, and some rows leave it out.

clone_size j_call v_call d_call cdr3_nt cdr3_aa
- TRBJ1-4 TRBV18 TRBD1 TGTGCCAGCTCACAGGACAGGGGTGTGGCTAATGAAAAACTGTTTTTT CASSQDRGVANEKLFF
- TRBJ1-1 TRBV19 TRBD1 TGTGCCAGTAGCGACAGGGGTGGAACTGAAGCTTTCTTT CASSDRGGTEAFF
- TRBJ2-7 TRBV5-1 TRBD1 TGCGCCAGCAGCTTAGGGACAGGGGGGCCCTACGAGCAGTACTTC CASSLGTGGPYEQYF
- TRBJ1-2 TRBV5-1 TRBD1 TGCGCCAGCAGGGTGGGACAGGGCCTTAACTATGGCTACACCTTC CASRVGQGLNYGYTF
- TRBJ1-1 TRBV12-2 - TGTGCAAGTCGCTTCGACCCGGTCGGGGACACTGAAGCTTTCTTT CASRFDPVGDTEAFF
- TRBJ2-7 TRBV5-5 TRBD1 TGTGCCAGCAGCACCGGGACAGGGGCCTACGAGCAGTACTTC CASSTGTGAYEQYF
- TRBJ1-3 TRBV6-5 - TGTGCCAGTAAAAGGAGCTCTGGAAACACCATATATTTT CASKRSSGNTIYF
- TRBJ2-7 TRBV5-1 - TGCGCCAGCAGCTTGTTAACGACGGACTCCTCCTACGAGCAGTACTTC CASSLLTTDSSYEQYF
- TRBJ2-5 TRBV5-5 TRBD1 TGTGCCAGCAGCCATGACAGGGGTGAGACCCAGTACTTC CASSHDRGETQYF
- TRBJ2-7 TRBV6-5 - TGTGCCGCACGCAGGGGAAGACCAAATTCTTACGAGCAGTACTTC CAARRGRPNSYEQYF
- TRBJ2-1 TRBV18 - TGTGCCAGCTCACCAGAACTCGGGAATGAGCAGTTCTTC CASSPELGNEQFF
few TRBJ1-2 TRBV27 - TGTGCCAGCAGTTTGGCAGGGGCGTATGGCTACACCTTC CASSLAGAYGYTF
- TRBJ1-5 TRBV6-5 - TGTGCCAGCAGTTCCACTCGCAGGGTAGGGCAGCCCCAGCATTTT CASSSTRRVGQPQHF
- TRBJ1-6 TRBV5-1 - TGCGCCAGCAGCTTAGGACTTTCCTATAATTCACCCCTCCACTTT CASSLGLSYNSPLHF
- TRBJ1-4 TRBV2 - TGTGCCAGCAAACCTCTCGGGGTTAATGAAAAACTGTTTTTT CASKPLGVNEKLFF
- TRBJ2-7 TRBV7-6 TRBD2 TGTGCCAGCAGCCCCGGACTAGCGGGAAAGATCGAGCAGTACTTC CASSPGLAGKIEQYF
- TRBJ2-5 TRBV28 TRBD2 TGTGCCAGCAACCCAGCCCAGCGGGAAATCGAAGAGACCCAGTACTTC CASNPAQREIEETQYF
few TRBJ1-5 TRBV19 - TGTGCCAGTAGTATCCCCCTGGCAGATCAGCCCCAGCATTTT CASSIPLADQPQHF
once TRBJ2-4 TRBV7-2 - TGTGCCAGCAGCTTAGCAGGGGGAAACATTCAGTACTTC CASSLAGGNIQYF
once TRBJ2-7 TRBV28 - TGTGCCAGCAGTTTCCTGTCGACGGGGGACTACGAGCAGTACTTC CASSFLSTGDYEQYF